The sample holds a few counts of the clone carrying this TCR beta chain. Its antigen is unknown. Using its own MiXCR run on the RT-PCR reads, TCRdb lists one record per CDR3 protein. The table lists 600,000 to 700,000 distinct CDR3 sequences, 14% of them singletons. This sample is part of a study of response to subunit inactivated influenza vaccine. Study-wide findings and caveats: After each seasonal influenza vaccination, few new T cells are recruited, the authors suggested.

This CDR3 region has 13 residues. Germline-derived CDR1 and CDR2 are SGHAT and FQNNGV. The ends were cut back, 0 bases at V and 6 bases at J, with 6 bases in the middle. The chain links TRBV11-2 to TRBJ2-1; no clear D. The sequenced sample was PBMCs from blood, obtained roughly 15 days before vaccination. This clonotype originated in a man aged 50 to 60 who received an inactivated influenza vaccine. In DNA, the CDR3 is TGTGCCAGCAGCTTAGAGTCCGGCAATGAGCAGTTCTTC. Its protein is CASSLESGNEQFF.